Sequencing of this T cell receptor (beta chain) was carried out in a study of T cell changes during pregnancy in multiple sclerosis. With V trimmed by 4 bases and J by 4 bases, 14 bases remained unmatched. The CDR3 extends over 18 amino acids. Germline CDR1 KGHSH, CDR2 LQKENI. Measured with immunoSEQ multiplex PCR; TCRdb has only the in-frame clones, and not every one. This repertoire shows over 45,000 clones, about 90% found once; its top ten account for 0.58%. This clone occurred once. Material: CD4+ T cells from peripheral blood mononuclear cells, obtained in the first trimester of pregnancy. The rearrangement links TRBV18 to TRBJ1-2; 11 bases fit TRBD1. This clonotype was obtained from a female donor with multiple sclerosis, enrolled in a pregnancy study. DNA for the CDR3: TGTGCCAGCTCACTAAACACCCCAACCGGGACAGGGGGCTATGGCTACACCTTC. Residues: CASSLNTPTGTGGYGYTF.